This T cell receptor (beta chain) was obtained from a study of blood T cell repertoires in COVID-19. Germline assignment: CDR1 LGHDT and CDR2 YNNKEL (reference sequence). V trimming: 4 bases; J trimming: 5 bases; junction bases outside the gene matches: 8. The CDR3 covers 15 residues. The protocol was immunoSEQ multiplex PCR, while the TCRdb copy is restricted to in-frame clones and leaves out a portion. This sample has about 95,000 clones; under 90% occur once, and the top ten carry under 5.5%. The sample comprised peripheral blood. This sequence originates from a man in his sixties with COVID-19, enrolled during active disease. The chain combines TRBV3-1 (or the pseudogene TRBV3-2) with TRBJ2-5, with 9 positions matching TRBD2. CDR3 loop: CASSLGLAGVETQYF. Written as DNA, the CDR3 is TGTGCCAGCAGCCTCGGGTTAGCGGGAGTGGAGACCCAGTACTTC.